The 3 T cell receptor beta chains presented below share a single source sample, sequenced in a study of blood T cell repertoires in COVID-19. Clones were read by immunoSEQ multiplex PCR, and TCRdb kept only the in-frame ones, dropping some. The sample records about 59,000 clones, roughly 70% being singletons. Sequencing was performed on peripheral blood. These receptors all come from a woman aged 50 to 65 with active or convalescent COVID-19.

The chain recombines TRBV27 with TRBJ2-1; 7 nucleotides align to TRBD1. The CDR3 covers 15 residues. CDR1 and CDR2 (germline): MNHEY, SMNVEV (reference sequence). V lost 10 bases and J lost 2; bases outside the gene matches: 11. The CDR3, as DNA: TGTGCCACCAGCCCGGGACAGAGGACCTACAATGAGCAGTTCTTC. Residues: CATSPGQRTYNEQFF.

V usage is TRBV30 and J usage is TRBJ2-1; TRBD2 matches at 7 bases. The J segment lost 4 bases and the V segment lost 8 bases, leaving 11 bases of the junction unmatched. The CDR3 is 14 residues long. The germline V gene encodes CDR1 GTSNPN and CDR2 SVGIG (reference sequence). The CDR3 DNA is TGTGCCAAACAGGAGCGGGGAGCTTACAATGAGCAGTTCTTC. Protein: CAKQERGAYNEQFF.

V and J are TRBV6-5 and TRBJ2-7, with a possible D match to TRBD1 (5 bases). The CDR3 extends over 13 amino acids. The V gene's germline CDR1 is MNHEY and CDR2 SVGAGI. Trimming removed 7 bases from V and 2 bases from J, with 12 bases in between. CDR3 bases: TGTGCCAGCACCGAAACAGGTGCCTACGAGCAGTACTTC. Amino acids: CASTETGAYEQYF.